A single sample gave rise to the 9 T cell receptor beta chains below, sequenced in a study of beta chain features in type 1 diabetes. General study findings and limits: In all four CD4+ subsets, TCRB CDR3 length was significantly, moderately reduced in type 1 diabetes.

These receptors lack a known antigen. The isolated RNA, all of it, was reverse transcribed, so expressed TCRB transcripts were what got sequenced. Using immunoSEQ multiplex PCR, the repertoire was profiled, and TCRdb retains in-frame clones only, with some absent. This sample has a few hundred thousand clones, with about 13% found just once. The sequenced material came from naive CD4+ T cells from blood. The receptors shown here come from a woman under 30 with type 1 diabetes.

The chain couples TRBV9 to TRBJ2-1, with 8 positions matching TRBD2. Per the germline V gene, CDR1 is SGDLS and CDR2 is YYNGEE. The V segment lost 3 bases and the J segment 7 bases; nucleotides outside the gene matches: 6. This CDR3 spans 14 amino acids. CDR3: CASSARPGGNEQFF. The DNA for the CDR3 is TGTGCCAGCAGCGCCCGGCCGGGAGGGAATGAGCAGTTCTTC.

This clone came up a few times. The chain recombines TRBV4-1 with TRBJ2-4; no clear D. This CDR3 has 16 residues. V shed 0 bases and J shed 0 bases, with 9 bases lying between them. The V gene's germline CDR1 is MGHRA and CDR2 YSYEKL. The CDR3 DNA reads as TGCGCCAGCAGCCAAGATCCTAGTTTAGCCAAAAACATTCAGTACTTC. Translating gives CASSQDPSLAKNIQYF.

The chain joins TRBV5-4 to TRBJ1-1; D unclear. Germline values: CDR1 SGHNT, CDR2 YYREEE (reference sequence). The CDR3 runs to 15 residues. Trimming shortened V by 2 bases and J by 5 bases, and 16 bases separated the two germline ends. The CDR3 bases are TGTGCCAGCAGCTTTAAGAGGGTGGGGAGGACTGAAGCTTTCTTT. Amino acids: CASSFKRVGRTEAFF.

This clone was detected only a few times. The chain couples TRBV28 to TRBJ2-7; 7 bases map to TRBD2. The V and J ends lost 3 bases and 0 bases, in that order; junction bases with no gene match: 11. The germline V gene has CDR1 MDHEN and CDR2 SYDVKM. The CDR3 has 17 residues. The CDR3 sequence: CASSFPRGRETSYEQYF. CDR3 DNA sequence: TGTGCCAGCAGTTTCCCTCGGGGGAGGGAAACCTCCTACGAGCAGTACTTC. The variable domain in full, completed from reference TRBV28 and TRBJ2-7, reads DVKVTQSSRYLVKRTGEKVFLECVQDMDHENMFWYRQDPGLGLRLIYFSYDVKMKEKGDIPEGYSVSREKKERFSLILESASTNQTSMYLCASSFPRGRETSYEQYFGPGTRLTVT.

CDR3 in amino acids: CASSVDEQETQYF. The CDR3 DNA reads TGTGCCAGCAGCGTAGACGAGCAAGAGACCCAGTACTTC. This chain links TRBV9 with TRBJ2-5, with no clear D. The CDR3 is 13 amino acids. Germline CDR1 and CDR2: SGDLS and YYNGEE. Trimming left V 0 bases short and J 2 bases short, with 5 bases between. The full variable domain, in which reference TRBV9 and TRBJ2-5 provide the parts outside the CDR3, is DSGVTQTPKHLITATGQRVTLRCSPRSGDLSVYWYQQSLDQGLQFLIQYYNGEERAKGNILERFSAQQFPDLHSELNLSSLELGDSALYFCASSVDEQETQYFGPGTRLLVL.

CDR3 loop: CAWSFGTFNQPQHF. The CDR3 DNA is TGTGCCTGGAGTTTCGGGACTTTCAATCAGCCCCAGCATTTT. J is TRBJ1-5 and V is TRBV30; D is perhaps TRBD1 (5 bases). The V end lost 2 bases, the J end lost 3 bases, and 11 bases lay between the germline ends. CDR1 and CDR2 from the germline V gene are GTSNPN and SVGIG (reference sequence). This CDR3 has 14 residues.

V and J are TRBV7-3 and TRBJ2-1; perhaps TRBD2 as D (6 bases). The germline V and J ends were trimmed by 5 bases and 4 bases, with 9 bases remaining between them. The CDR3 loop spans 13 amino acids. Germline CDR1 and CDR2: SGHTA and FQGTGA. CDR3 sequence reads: CASSTGVYNEQFF. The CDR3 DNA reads TGTGCCAGCAGCACGGGAGTATACAATGAGCAGTTCTTC.

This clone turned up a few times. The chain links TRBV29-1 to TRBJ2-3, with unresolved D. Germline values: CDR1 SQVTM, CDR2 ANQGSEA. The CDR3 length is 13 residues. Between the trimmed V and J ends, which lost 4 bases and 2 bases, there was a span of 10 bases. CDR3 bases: TGCAGCGTTGTGGTGCGCCACACAGATACGCAGTATTTT. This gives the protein CSVVVRHTDTQYF.

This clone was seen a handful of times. CDR3: CASTQAGTPTDTQYF. CDR3 nucleotides: TGCGCCAGCACCCAAGCCGGGACTCCCACAGATACGCAGTATTTT. V and J are TRBV5-1 and TRBJ2-3; perhaps TRBD2 as D (6 bases). CDR1 SGHRS and CDR2 YFSETQ come from the germline V gene. This CDR3 has 15 residues. Trimming cost V 6 bases and J 2 bases, with 16 bases left between them.